This T cell receptor beta chain appears in the sequencing data of a study of cytomegalovirus exposure and HLA in healthy donors. J gave up 6 bases and V 1 base, and 5 bases lay outside the gene matches. Germline CDR1 and CDR2: SGHRS and YFSETQ. The CDR3 consists of 15 residues. Points from the study as a whole: The analysis excluded some indistinguishable V segments, including TRBV6-2 and TRBV6-3. It was reportedly the case that the classifier diagnosed cytomegalovirus status with high specificity and sensitivity. As a later analysis showed, a missense DCLRE1C variant was linked to trimming of TCR beta V- and J-genes.

Unrecorded immune exposure was likely among donors, who were nominally healthy when sampled. The PCR used 60 Vbeta and 13 Jbeta primers. Libraries were prepared by immunoSEQ multiplex PCR; TCRdb keeps only in-frame clonotypes and omits some of them. The data show over 100,000 clones, around 70% seen once. Details on this clone: Its antigen is currently unknown.

Material: PBMCs. The chain has TRBV5-1 and TRBJ2-1; 9 bases map to TRBD2. The TCR sequence derives from a male donor in good health and CMV-seronegative. The DNA of the CDR3 is TGCGCCAGCAGCTTGATAGCGGGGGCCTTCAATGAGCAGTTCTTC. Its protein product is CASSLIAGAFNEQFF. Looking up the rest from reference TRBV5-1 and TRBJ2-1 gives the full variable domain: KAGVTQTPRYLIKTRGQQVTLSCSPISGHRSVSWYQQTPGQGLQFLFEYFSETQRNKGNFPGRFSGRQFSNSRSEMNVSTLELGDSALYLCASSLIAGAFNEQFFGPGTRLTVL.